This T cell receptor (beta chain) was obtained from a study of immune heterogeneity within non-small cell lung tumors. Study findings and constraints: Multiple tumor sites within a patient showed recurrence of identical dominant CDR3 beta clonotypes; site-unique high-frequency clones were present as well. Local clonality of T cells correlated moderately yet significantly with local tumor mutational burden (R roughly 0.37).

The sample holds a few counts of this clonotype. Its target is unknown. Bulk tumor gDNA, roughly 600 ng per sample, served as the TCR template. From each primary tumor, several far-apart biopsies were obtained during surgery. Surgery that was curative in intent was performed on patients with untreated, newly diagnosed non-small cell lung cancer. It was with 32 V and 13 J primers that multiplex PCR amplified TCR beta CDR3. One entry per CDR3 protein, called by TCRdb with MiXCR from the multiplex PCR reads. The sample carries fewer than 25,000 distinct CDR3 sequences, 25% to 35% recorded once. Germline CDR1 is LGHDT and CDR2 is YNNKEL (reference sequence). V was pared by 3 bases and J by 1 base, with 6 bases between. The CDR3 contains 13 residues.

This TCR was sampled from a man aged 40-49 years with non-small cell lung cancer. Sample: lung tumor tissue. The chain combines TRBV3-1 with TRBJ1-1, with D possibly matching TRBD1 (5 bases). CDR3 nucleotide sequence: TGTGCCAGCAGCCACACAGGGAACACTGAAGCTTTCTTT. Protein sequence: CASSHTGNTEAFF.